The 24 T cell receptor beta chains given below trace back to one sample, sequenced in a study of blood T cell repertoires in COVID-19. Measured with immunoSEQ multiplex PCR; TCRdb has only the in-frame clones, and not every one. The repertoire holds 200,000 to 300,000 clones, with 80% to 90% as singletons. Sequenced input: peripheral blood. Receptors originate from a man aged 35-49 years who had recovered from COVID-19.

The rearrangement uses TRBV4-1 and TRBJ2-1; D not certain. Trimming removed 0 bases at V and 4 bases at J, with 10 bases between. The CDR3 length is 15 residues. In germline, CDR1 is MGHRA, CDR2 YSYEKL. CDR3 in amino acids: CASSQDVAQYNEQFF. CDR3 bases: TGCGCCAGCAGCCAAGATGTCGCACAGTACAATGAGCAGTTCTTC.

This rearrangement joins TRBV24-1 to TRBJ2-1; D may be TRBD2 (5 bases). The CDR3 covers 15 residues. Germline CDR1 is KGHDR and CDR2 is SFDVKD. V lost 7 bases, J lost 0 bases, and 12 bases lay in between. The DNA of the CDR3 is TGTGCCACCAGCGCCGCGGGTAGCTCCTACAATGAGCAGTTCTTC. Its protein product is CATSAAGSSYNEQFF.

The chain has TRBV5-4 and TRBJ2-7, with 8 bases lining up with TRBD1. CDR1 is SGHNT and CDR2 is YYREEE in the germline V gene (reference sequence). This CDR3 comprises 13 residues. V gave up 4 bases and J gave up 7 bases; unmatched junction bases: 7. The CDR3 is CASSPDRDWEQYF. In DNA, the CDR3 is TGTGCCAGCAGCCCGGACAGGGATTGGGAGCAGTACTTC.

The genes are TRBV5-1 and TRBJ1-1; D possibly corresponds to TRBD1 (6 bases). The germline V gene has CDR1 SGHRS and CDR2 YFSETQ. This CDR3 contains 16 residues. Trimming removed 7 bases from V and 1 base from J, with 20 bases in between. CDR3 in DNA: TGCGCCAGCGTTCCTCCAGGGGCAGGGTCGAACACTGAAGCTTTCTTT. Amino acids: CASVPPGAGSNTEAFF.

In its sample, this clone was seen many times. At the DNA level, this CDR3 is encoded by other sequences in the same sample as well. This rearrangement joins TRBV5-5 to TRBJ2-2, with 8 bases aligning to TRBD1. This CDR3 is built from 15 residues. V was pared by 2 bases and J by 1 base, with 1 base of the junction left unmatched. Germline V gives CDR1 SGHKS, CDR2 YYEKEE (reference sequence). CDR3 bases: TGTGCCAGCAGCTTCGGGACAGGGAACACCGGGGAGCTGTTTTTT. It translates to CASSFGTGNTGELFF. Complete variable domain (other parts from reference TRBV5-5 and TRBJ2-2): DAGVTQSPTHLIKTRGQQVTLRCSPISGHKSVSWYQQVLGQGPQFIFQYYEKEERGRGNFPDRFSARQFPNYSSELNVNALLLGDSALYLCASSFGTGNTGELFFGEGSRLTVL.

The chain combines TRBV10-3 with TRBJ1-1, with D possibly TRBD1 on 5 matching bases. The V end was cut by 10 bases, the J end by 0 bases, with 15 bases between. CDR1 and CDR2 (germline): ENHRY, SYGVKD. The CDR3 contains 14 residues. For the CDR3, the DNA is TGTGCCACCTCAGGGCCGAGTATGAACACTGAAGCTTTCTTT. This gives the protein CATSGPSMNTEAFF.

The gene calls are TRBV5-4 and TRBJ1-1, with D tentatively TRBD1 (5 bases). The CDR3 consists of 13 residues. V lost 5 bases and J 5 bases, leaving 13 bases between the germline ends. CDR1 and CDR2 from the germline V gene are SGHNT and YYREEE (reference sequence). As DNA, the CDR3 is TGTGCCAGCAGTTACAACCAGGGAACTGAAGCTTTCTTT. Encoded protein: CASSYNQGTEAFF.

The rearrangement uses TRBV10-2 and TRBJ2-5; 12 nucleotides agree with TRBD2. V lost 4 bases to trimming and J lost 5 bases; unmatched junction nucleotides: 5. Germline loops: CDR1 WSHSY, CDR2 SAAADI. CDR3 length: 15 residues. CDR3 protein: CASSGTSGIGETQYF. CDR3 DNA sequence: TGCGCCAGCAGTGGGACTAGCGGGATTGGGGAGACCCAGTACTTC.

The gene calls are TRBV20-1 and TRBJ2-7; D is uncertain. CDR1 is DFQATT and CDR2 is SNEGSKA in the germline V gene (reference sequence). Between the trimmed V and J ends, which lost 4 bases and 3 bases, there was a span of 7 bases. The CDR3 is made up of 11 amino acids. CDR3 in DNA: TGCAGTGCTAAACAGATCTACGAGCAGTACTTC. The encoded protein is CSAKQIYEQYF.

The genes are TRBV19 and TRBJ1-2; TRBD1 aligns across 7 bases. The CDR3 spans 14 residues. The junction had 6 bases not matched to a gene; V was cut back by 4 bases and J by 4 bases. CDR1 and CDR2 from the germline V gene are LNHDA and SQIVND (reference sequence). CDR3 protein: CASSSRDRLYGYTF. CDR3 nucleotide sequence: TGTGCCAGTAGTAGCCGGGACAGACTCTATGGCTACACCTTC.

The chain couples TRBV2 to TRBJ1-2; 7 bases line up with TRBD1. V gave up 5 bases and J gave up 9 bases; unmatched junction bases: 12. The germline V gene has CDR1 SNHLY and CDR2 FYNNEI. This CDR3 comprises 14 residues. DNA of the CDR3: TGTGCCAGCAGTCGACTTAGACAGGGTGATAGCTACACCTTC. Protein: CASSRLRQGDSYTF.

The chain joins TRBV18 to TRBJ2-3; D is uncertain. Germline assignment: CDR1 KGHSH and CDR2 LQKENI. Trimming removed 2 bases at V and 0 bases at J, with 6 bases between. There are 14 residues in the CDR3. The CDR3 bases are TGTGCCAGCTCACCAGTTTCGAGCACAGATACGCAGTATTTT. Translated, it gives CASSPVSSTDTQYF.

The chain uses TRBV28 and TRBJ1-2, with D possibly being TRBD1 (6 bases). Germline V CDR1 and CDR2: MDHEN, SYDVKM. V lost 6 bases, J lost 2 bases, and 13 bases lay in between. The CDR3 runs 14 residues. The CDR3 nucleotides are TGTGCCAGCAGGAGAGGGGGTGGAAACTATGGCTACACCTTC. This codes for CASRRGGGNYGYTF.

The chain couples TRBV4-3 to TRBJ2-7; 7 bases line up with TRBD2. CDR1 is LGHNA and CDR2 is YSLEER in the germline V gene. The CDR3 runs to 16 residues. V dropped 2 bases and J dropped 3; count of bases not matched to a gene: 10. CDR3 in DNA: TGCGCCAGCAGCCAACACACCACGGGAGGTGTCTACGAGCAGTACTTC. Its translation: CASSQHTTGGVYEQYF.

This rearrangement joins TRBV27 to TRBJ1-2; 8 bases line up with TRBD1. V lost 6 bases and J lost 4; bases outside the gene matches: 7. The CDR3 covers 14 residues. CDR1 is MNHEY and CDR2 is SMNVEV in the germline V gene (reference sequence). The CDR3 DNA reads as TGTGCCAGCAGAAAAACAGGGGGTAGCTATGGCTACACCTTC. Encoded protein: CASRKTGGSYGYTF.

The chain is built from TRBV5-8 and TRBJ2-4, with D possibly matching TRBD2 (6 bases). V was trimmed by 0 bases and J by 6 bases, leaving 10 bases between them. The germline V gene has CDR1 SGHTS and CDR2 YDEGEE. CDR3 size: 14 residues. CDR3 sequence: CASSLGGVGNIQYF. CDR3 bases: TGTGCCAGCAGCTTGGGGGGGGTAGGAAACATTCAGTACTTC.

This clone has only one observation. The V call is TRBV11-3, the J call TRBJ2-3, with D possibly matching TRBD2 (6 bases). Trimming pared 5 bases from V and 5 bases from J, leaving 14 bases between. The V gene's germline CDR1 is SGHNT and CDR2 YENEEA. CDR3 length: 14 amino acids. The CDR3 DNA reads TGTGCCAGCAGCCGCCGGGACGGGGGAGATACGCAGTATTTT. Translation gives CASSRRDGGDTQYF.

The chain combines TRBV20-1 with TRBJ1-1; D gene unclear. In germline, CDR1 is DFQATT, CDR2 SNEGSKA (reference sequence). CDR3 length: 11 amino acids. The V end was cut by 6 bases, the J end by 0 bases, with 5 bases between. The CDR3: CSAPLNTEAFF. The CDR3 DNA sequence: TGCAGTGCCCCGTTGAACACTGAAGCTTTCTTT.

The chain has TRBV6-1 and TRBJ2-7, with TRBD2 matching 8 bases. This CDR3 is built from 14 residues. The J segment lost 7 bases and the V segment lost 3 bases, leaving 8 bases of the junction unmatched. Germline assignment: CDR1 MNHNS and CDR2 SASEGT. The CDR3 DNA sequence: TGTGCCAGCAGTGACGGGGGGGTTATGAGTGAGCAGTACTTC. Translated: CASSDGGVMSEQYF.

The genes are TRBV7-2 and TRBJ1-2; the match to TRBD1 covers 7 bases. J lost 4 bases, V lost 5 bases, and 7 bases had no gene match. Germline V lookup: CDR1 SGHTA, CDR2 FQGNSA. The CDR3 covers 14 residues. The CDR3 protein is CASSVSGQAYGYTF. DNA for the CDR3: TGTGCCAGCAGCGTAAGCGGACAGGCCTATGGCTACACCTTC.

The chain links TRBV7-9 to TRBJ1-2, with a weak D call TRBD1 (5 bases). V lost 3 bases and J lost 4, with 12 bases in between. The CDR3 consists of 14 residues. Germline V gives CDR1 SEHNR, CDR2 FQNEAQ (reference sequence). CDR3 in DNA: TGTGCCAGCAGCTTTCAAGGGGCCGTCTATGGCTACACCTTC. This translates into CASSFQGAVYGYTF.

The chain uses TRBV19 and TRBJ2-5, with D maybe TRBD2 (5 bases). CDR3 size: 14 residues. Germline CDR1 and CDR2: LNHDA and SQIVND (reference sequence). The V gene lost 3 bases and the J gene lost 2 bases, with 10 bases spanning the gap. CDR3 sequence reads: CASSISPGQETQYF. Written as DNA, the CDR3 is TGTGCCAGTAGTATCTCCCCGGGACAAGAGACCCAGTACTTC.

This chain uses TRBV27 with TRBJ2-1, with 9 bases identical to TRBD1. CDR3 length: 17 amino acids. Per the germline V gene, CDR1 is MNHEY and CDR2 is SMNVEV (reference sequence). V shed 0 bases, J shed 4 bases, and the junction held 7 bases outside the gene matches. Here the CDR3 DNA reads TGTGCCAGCAGTTTATCCCGGGACAGGGTCCTTTACAATGAGCAGTTCTTC. Amino acids: CASSLSRDRVLYNEQFF.

V gene TRBV30 combines with J gene TRBJ2-3; 11 positions agree with TRBD2. The CDR3 extends over 13 amino acids. Germline V gene data show CDR1 as GTSNPN and CDR2 as SVGIG (reference sequence). V lost 4 bases to trimming and J lost 8 bases; unmatched junction nucleotides: 5. The CDR3 sequence is CAWILAGGGTQYF. CDR3 in DNA: TGTGCCTGGATTCTAGCGGGAGGAGGTACGCAGTATTTT.